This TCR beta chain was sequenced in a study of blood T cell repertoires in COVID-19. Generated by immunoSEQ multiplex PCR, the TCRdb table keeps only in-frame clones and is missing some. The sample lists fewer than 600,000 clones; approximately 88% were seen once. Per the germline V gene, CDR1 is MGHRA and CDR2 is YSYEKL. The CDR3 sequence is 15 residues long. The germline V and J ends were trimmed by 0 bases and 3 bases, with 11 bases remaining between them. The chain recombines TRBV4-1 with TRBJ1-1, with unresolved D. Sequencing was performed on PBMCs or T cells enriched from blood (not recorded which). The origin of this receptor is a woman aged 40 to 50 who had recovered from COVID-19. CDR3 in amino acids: CASSQDAGSDTEAFF. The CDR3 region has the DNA TGCGCCAGCAGCCAAGATGCGGGGAGTGACACTGAAGCTTTCTTT.